This TCR beta chain came from a study of blood T cell repertoires in COVID-19. Study-wide context: From the United States, Italy and Spain came samples of acute and convalescent COVID-19. The analysed material was cDNA or gDNA that came from T cells, B-cell-depleted T cells, or PBMCs.

The CDR3 loop spans 12 amino acids. V lost 7 bases to trimming and J lost 6 bases, with 13 bases between them. Germline values: CDR1 MDHEN, CDR2 SYDVKM. In the authors' workflow: Researchers report that nucleated cell counts were estimated from reference gene primer amplification. TCRdb's copy holds only in-frame clones and misses some; the assay was immunoSEQ multiplex PCR. V, J and clone size are those of that table, while D and trimming were read from the DNA. The profile shows 23,000 or so clones, 75% to 95% of them singletons. The sample comprised peripheral blood. This receptor was taken from a woman aged 65 to 85 with active COVID-19. The chain carries TRBV28 and TRBJ2-7; a possible D gene is TRBD1 (5 bases). The CDR3 loop reads CASISRGSEQYF. Written as DNA, the CDR3 is TGTGCCAGCATCTCAAGGGGTAGCGAGCAGTACTTC.